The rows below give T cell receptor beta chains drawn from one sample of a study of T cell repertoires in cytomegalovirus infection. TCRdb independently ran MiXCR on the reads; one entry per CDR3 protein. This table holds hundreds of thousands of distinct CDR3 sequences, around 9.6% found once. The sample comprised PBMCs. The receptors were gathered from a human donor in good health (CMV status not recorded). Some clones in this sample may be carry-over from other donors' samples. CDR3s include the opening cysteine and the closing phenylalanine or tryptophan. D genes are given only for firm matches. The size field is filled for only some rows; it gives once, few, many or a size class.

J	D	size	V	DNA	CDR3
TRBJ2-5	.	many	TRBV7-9	TGTGCCAGCACCCCCCCCAGCTCCCCAAGTCAAGAGACCCAGTACTTC	CASTPPSSPSQETQYF
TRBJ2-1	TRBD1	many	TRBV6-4	TGTGCCAGCGGACAGGGTAGCTCCTACAATGAGCAGTTCTTC	CASGQGSSYNEQFF
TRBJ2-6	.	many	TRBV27	TGTGCCAGCAGTGCCGACAGAACCTCTGGGGCCAACGTCCTGACTTTC	CASSADRTSGANVLTF
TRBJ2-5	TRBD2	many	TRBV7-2	TGTGCCAGCAGCCCTCGACTAGCGGGGGGGCGGGAGACCCAGTACTTC	CASSPRLAGGRETQYF
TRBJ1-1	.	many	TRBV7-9	TGTGCCAGCAGCACCCCACTGGCGGACCGGCCGAACACTGAAGCTTTCTTT	CASSTPLADRPNTEAFF
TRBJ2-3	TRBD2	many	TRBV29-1	TGCAGCGTTGAGGGAGGGGCCGAGGCAGATACGCAGTATTTT	CSVEGGAEADTQYF
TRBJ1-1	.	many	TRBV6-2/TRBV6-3	TGTGCCAGCGGGGTCATCGACAGGTATGCTGAAGCTTTCTTT	CASGVIDRYAEAFF
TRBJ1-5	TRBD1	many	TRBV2	TGTGCCAGCAGGACAGGGGCCGCCGTCAATCAGCCCCAGCATTTT	CASRTGAAVNQPQHF
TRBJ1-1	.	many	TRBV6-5	TGTGCCAGCAGTTACGGGACGGTGGCTTTCTTT	CASSYGTVAFF
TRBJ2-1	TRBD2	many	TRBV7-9	TGTGCCTTGGTAGCGGGGGGATTGAAGTACCCGGACGAGCAGTTCTTC	CALVAGGLKYPDEQFF
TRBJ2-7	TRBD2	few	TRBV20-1	TGCAGTGCCCTTAGCGGGGGGTCCTCCTACGAGCAGTACTTC	CSALSGGSSYEQYF
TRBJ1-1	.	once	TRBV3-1	TGTGCCAGCAGCCAAGATCCCGGGGAAGCTTTCTTT	CASSQDPGEAFF
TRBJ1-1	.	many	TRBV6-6	TGTGCCAGCAGTGGGACGGGGGGAACTTACCCGAACACTGAAGCTTTCTTT	CASSGTGGTYPNTEAFF
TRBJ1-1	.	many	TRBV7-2	TGTGCCAGCAGCTTAGAGGCAGGGGCGAGGACTGAAGCTTTCTTT	CASSLEAGARTEAFF
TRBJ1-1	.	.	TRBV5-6	TGTGCCAGCGGACTGACGAACACTGAAGCTTTCTTT	CASGLTNTEAFF
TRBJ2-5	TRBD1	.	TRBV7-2	TGTGCCAGCAGCCTGACAGGGGGTGCGGTAACTGGAGAGACCCAGTACTTC	CASSLTGGAVTGETQYF
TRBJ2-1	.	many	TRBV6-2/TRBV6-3	TGTGCCAGCAGTCTAACAGAGTACAATGAGCAGTTCTTC	CASSLTEYNEQFF
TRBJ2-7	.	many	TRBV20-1	TGCAGTGCTACCAAAGGGGAGGACTACGAGCAGTACTTC	CSATKGEDYEQYF
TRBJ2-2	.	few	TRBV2	TGTGCCAGCAGTCTCGGACAGCTCAAGAACACCGGGGAGCTGTTTTTT	CASSLGQLKNTGELFF
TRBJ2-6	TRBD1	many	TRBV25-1	TGTGCCAGCAGTGATCCTAGCGGGACAGGGGGCAGTGGGGCCAACGTCCTGACTTTC	CASSDPSGTGGSGANVLTF
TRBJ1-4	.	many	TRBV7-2	TGTGCCAGCAGCTTAAGCGGACCTAATGAAAAACTGTTTTTT	CASSLSGPNEKLFF
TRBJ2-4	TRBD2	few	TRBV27	TGTGCCACCCGGGGGGGGAACATTCAGTACTTC	CATRGGNIQYF
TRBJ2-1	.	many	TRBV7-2	TGTGCCAGCAGCTCGGGACTCGGCTCCTACAATGAGCAGTTCTTC	CASSSGLGSYNEQFF
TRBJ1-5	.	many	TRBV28	TGTGCCAGCAGTTCCCTGTATAGGGGGGCTCGACAGCCCCAGCATTTT	CASSSLYRGARQPQHF
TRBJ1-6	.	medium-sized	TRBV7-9	TGTGCCAGCAGTCGGACATCGGATAATTCACCCCTCCACTTT	CASSRTSDNSPLHF
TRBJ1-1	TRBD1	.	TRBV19	TGTGCCATAGGGGGCGGCGGGACTGAAGCTTTCTTT	CAIGGGGTEAFF